This T cell receptor (beta chain) was documented in a study of spatial heterogeneity in lung cancer (dated by TCRdb to about 2019). Regarding the study in general: Beta-chain transcripts were consistently detected in greater numbers than alpha-chain transcripts, which likely reflected higher beta-chain transcript abundance. The study quantitatively compared TCR alpha and beta repertoires across multiple tumor regions, matched nontumor lung and blood in non-small cell lung cancer. TCR repertoire features were related to nonsynonymous mutation counts determined by whole-exome sequencing of tumor tissue. In the raw uncorrected reads, each unique combination of TCR and UMI appeared more than ten times on average. At surgery, 200 to 250 tumor regions, almost 65 matched nontumor lung samples and more than 55 PBMC samples were TCR-sequenced for both alpha and beta chains. The full study reports these points: Additional single-cell paired TCR alpha and beta sequencing was considered necessary to confirm, at a functional level, the hypothesis that regional TCRs recognize regional mutations.

The CDR3, cysteine through phenylalanine, is 14 amino acids long. Solely the CDR3 DNA is kept, with 42 bases framed from the first base. V loses 3 bases at its end and J loses 7 bases; junction bases beyond the gene matches: 6. The intended sense of this specimen's time point label: sample taken at primary tumor resection. Donors were approximately 72 patients with early-stage, untreated non-small cell lung cancer from the lung TRACERx cohort. Whole RNA extracted from tumor and nontumor lung tissue, or from cryopreserved PBMC samples, was used for TCR sequencing without cell sorting. Patients were selected for TCR sequencing only if sufficient RNA was available from at least two tumor regions. Before selection, tumor and adjacent nontumor lung specimens were reviewed by a lung pathologist. This clonotype is termed medium-sized (0.01 to 0.1%). Its antigen is still unknown. Qualities for individual bases were not recorded, and no much larger clone is one base off.

The method behind the library was 5' RACE. The reads were generated on a NextSeq 500. The TCR library protocol attached a unique molecular identifier to each TCR cDNA molecule to allow correction of PCR and sequencing errors. Regarding the original processing steps: TCR identification, UMI-based error correction and CDR3 extraction were performed with Decombinator tools. TCRs above a frequency of 2 per 1,000, corresponding to the top 1% of the tumor frequency distribution, were defined as expanded. Renyi diversity was computed with the R vegan package after each repertoire had been subsampled 100 times to 5,000 TCRs. CDR3 similarity networks were constructed using string-kernel similarity of amino acid triplets, with links drawn between CDR3s whose pairwise similarity was above 0.82. The public reads were reprocessed in TCRdb via fastp at Q25 and MiXCR, keeping in-frame beta chains. One record per CDR3 amino acid sequence lists the most common genes and DNA. V and J calls and clone size were set by TCRdb, not the authors. Recorded for this sample are thousands of distinct CDR3 sequences; roughly 5% of them occurred a single time. 9% to 9.5% of the sample belongs to the ten largest clones.

Sequenced here: normal lung tissue next to the tumor, sampled at surgery. Rearrangement joined TRBV12-3 or TRBV12-4 to TRBJ2-4, with 7 bases in between that match TRBD2. This receptor was obtained from a female donor with early-stage non-small cell lung cancer. The nucleotides are TGTGCCAGCAGTTTGGCGGGAGAGGGGAACATTCAGTACTTC. This is translated as CASSLAGEGNIQYF.